This record covers a single T cell receptor beta chain. This sample stems from a study of shared clonotypes between healthy human individuals. Method: immunoSEQ multiplex PCR; TCRdb's copy keeps in-frame clones and lacks some. Here the sample spans approximately 2,000,000 clones, roughly 93% being singletons. CD45RO-negative, CCR7-selected cells formed the naive CD8 fraction, which excluded terminally differentiated effector memory CD45RA+ cells. The CDR3 covers 16 residues. Germline V lookup: CDR1 SQVTM, CDR2 ANQGSEA. Unmatched junction bases numbered 9, after V lost 4 bases and J lost 2 bases. The sample taken for sequencing was naive CD8+ T cells from PBMCs. The clonotype comes from a man between 18 and 35 years old in good health. Some clones in this sample may be carry-over from other donors' samples. The V gene is TRBV29-1, the J gene TRBJ2-1, with 9 bases fitting TRBD1. The CDR3 reads CSVGGRTGETYNEQFF. DNA of the CDR3: TGCAGCGTTGGGGGGCGGACAGGGGAAACCTACAATGAGCAGTTCTTC.